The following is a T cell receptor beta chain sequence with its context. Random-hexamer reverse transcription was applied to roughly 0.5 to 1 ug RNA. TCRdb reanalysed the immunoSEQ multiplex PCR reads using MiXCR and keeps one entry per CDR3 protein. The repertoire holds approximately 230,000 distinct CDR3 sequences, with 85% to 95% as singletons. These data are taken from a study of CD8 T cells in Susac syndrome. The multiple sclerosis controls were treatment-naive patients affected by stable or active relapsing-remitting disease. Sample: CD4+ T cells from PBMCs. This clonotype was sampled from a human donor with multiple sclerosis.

This CDR3 is CASSPGGGSQPQHF. CDR3 in DNA: TGTGCCAGCAGCCCCGGCGGGGGAAGTCAGCCCCAGCATTTT. The rearrangement links TRBV7-8 to TRBJ1-5; TRBD1 might be the D (5 bases). The CDR3 covers 14 residues. Germline CDR1 is SGHVS and CDR2 is FQNEAQ. Trimming removed 5 bases from V and 6 bases from J, with 14 bases in between.